Given below is one T cell receptor beta chain in context. Its antigen is still unknown. The PCR was carried out with 60 Vbeta primers and 13 Jbeta primers. Repertoires were generated with immunoSEQ multiplex PCR, while TCRdb's copy carries only in-frame clones and drops some. The sample contains just over 200,000 clones, roughly 80% of which appear only once. The sample comes from a study of cytomegalovirus exposure and HLA in healthy donors. As for the study in general: An earlier analysis identified 110 million or so unique TCR beta sequences in 150 million to 200 million T cells.

Study-level findings and limits: At a 0.05 false discovery rate, a later analysis found 16,951 TCR beta sequences to be associated with HLA alleles. Researchers counted around 180 TCR beta chains as cytomegalovirus-associated.

This TCR was recovered from a woman between 40 and 55 years old in good health and CMV-seronegative. Material: PBMCs.

The CDR3 sequence is CASRGGFAATQYF. The CDR3 DNA follows: TGTGCCAGCAGGGGCGGGTTCGCAGCTACGCAGTATTTT. V and J are TRBV6-5 and TRBJ2-3, with a tentative D call TRBD2 (5 bases). This CDR3 has 13 amino acids. The ends were cut back, 6 bases at V and 8 bases at J, with 15 bases in the middle. Germline V gene data show CDR1 as MNHEY and CDR2 as SVGAGI.